This is a list of T cell receptor beta chains from one sample in a study of shared clonotypes between healthy human individuals. Assay: immunoSEQ multiplex PCR; the TCRdb copy retains only in-frame clones and omits some. The data hold under 2,500,000 clones, with almost 96% observed a single time. Sequenced: naive CD4+ T cells sorted from blood. Receptors were obtained from a man aged 18 to 30 in good health. CDR3s leave out the opening cysteine and the closing phenylalanine or tryptophan. D genes are given only for firm matches.

>TRBV27|NA
ASSLSGTYTNEQF
>TRBV30|NA
AWDRTVKTEAF
>TRBV7-2|TRBD2
ASSLFGSGVFGDEQY
>TRBV5-5|NA
ASSLDWSGYQETQY
>TRBV18|NA
ASSPPGSYEQY
>TRBV7-9|NA
ASSLGVAGELF
>TRBV25-1|NA
ASRDDRPKATEAF
>TRBV9|NA
ASSANVGSTEAF
>TRBV5-1|NA
ASSLRGSYEQY
>TRBV2|NA
ASKRTKNTGELF
>TRBV7-9|NA
ASSPGLWSGELF
>TRBV6-1|TRBD1
ASSEVTGGWGQGEQY
>TRBV7-8|NA
ASSLGTADGYT
>TRBV7-2|TRBD2
ASSLVRGESYEQY
>TRBV25-1|NA
ASSKTAGNTIY
>TRBV29-1|NA
SVRWGPGNTIY
>TRBV5-1|TRBD2
ASSLLAGVSTDTQY
>TRBV10-3|NA
AISESGWYLLDYGYT
>TRBV28|TRBD2
ASSLEASGLVTGELF
>TRBV18|NA
ASSLYTGHAF
>TRBV7-7|TRBD2
AVAGIKADTQY
>TRBV2|NA
ASAQSGYEQY
>TRBV7-2|NA
ASSHTGGGHNSPLH
>TRBV10-3|TRBD1
ASRGPDTQY
>TRBV19|TRBD1
ATRQGANYGYT
>TRBV2|NA
ASSESGNYGYT
>TRBV7-3|TRBD1
ASSLRPVGQGGTGELF
>TRBV11-3|NA
ASSPGRNARSYNEQF
>TRBV7-8|NA
ASSLGLGIDGYT
>TRBV30|NA
AGDQGNPATNEKLF
>TRBV6-1|TRBD1
ASSKQTGGTYEQY